This TCR beta chain was sequenced during a study of cytomegalovirus exposure and HLA in healthy donors. The study's findings and limits: Beyond CMV serostatus, there was no information to go on about immune exposure.

In the PCR, 60 Vbeta and 13 Jbeta primers were used. Data came from immunoSEQ multiplex PCR; TCRdb stores just in-frame clones and leaves some out. In the table there are approximately 170,000 clones, roughly 80% of which are singletons. Germline CDR1 is MNHEY and CDR2 is SVGAGI. The CDR3 runs to 16 residues. V lost 4 bases to trimming and J lost 3 bases; unmatched junction nucleotides: 9. This clone was seen just once. No antigen is known for it. The specimen sequenced was PBMCs. The V and J genes are TRBV6-5 and TRBJ2-5, with 9 bases fitting TRBD2. The TCR originated in a woman aged 25 to 45 in good health and CMV-seropositive. This CDR3 reads CASSFSHSGREETQYF. For the CDR3, the DNA is TGTGCCAGCAGTTTCTCTCATAGCGGGAGAGAAGAGACCCAGTACTTC.